These T cell receptor beta chains were read from a single sample in a study of metastatic and nonmetastatic thyroid tumors. TCRdb redid the clone calls on the PCR reads using MiXCR. The data show tens of thousands of clones, with roughly 20% seen just once and about 4.5% held by the top ten. Specimen: adjacent normal tissue. These receptors originate from a female donor with papillary thyroid cancer or a benign thyroid nodule (not recorded which). Some clones in this sample may be carry-over from other donors' samples. Both conserved end residues are part of each CDR3. The D gene is left open where the match is weak. A clone size is listed for some rows: how often the clone was seen (once, few, many), or a class if it is expanded.

NA	many	TRBV20-1	TRBJ2-1	CSATPGTNNEQFF	TGCAGTGCGACGCCCGGGACAAACAATGAGCAGTTCTTC
NA	few	TRBV28	TRBJ2-7	CATQGSLREQYF	TGTGCCACCCAGGGATCTCTGAGGGAGCAGTACTTC
TRBD1	once	TRBV9	TRBJ1-5	CASGVAPQGDQPQHF	TGTGCCAGCGGCGTAGCACCCCAGGGGGATCAGCCCCAGCATTTT
TRBD2	NA	TRBV19	TRBJ2-3	CASSQSGGRTYTQYF	TGTGCCAGTAGCCAATCGGGGGGACGCACCTATACGCAGTATTTT
TRBD1	many	TRBV20-1	TRBJ2-2	CSATDRGSTGELFF	TGCAGTGCAACGGACAGGGGCAGCACCGGGGAGCTGTTTTTT
NA	once	TRBV5-6	TRBJ1-4	CASSLVGANEKLFF	TGTGCCAGCAGCTTGGTGGGGGCGAATGAAAAACTGTTTTTC
NA	NA	TRBV7-2	TRBJ2-2	CASSSKLGGGELFF	TGTGCCAGCAGCTCAAAACTTGGTGGGGGGGAGCTGTTTTTT
NA	NA	TRBV20-1	TRBJ1-6	CSARDSGRGNSPLHF	TGCAGTGCTAGAGATTCTGGCAGGGGCAATTCACCCCTCCACTTT
NA	medium-sized	TRBV28	TRBJ2-3	CASSLTTQYF	TGTGCCAGCAGCCTAACGACACAGTATTTT
TRBD1	many	TRBV19	TRBJ1-1	CATGRQGLPEAFF	TGTGCCACTGGACGACAGGGCCTCCCTGAAGCTTTCTTT
NA	NA	TRBV11-2	TRBJ2-7	CASRFGTKGPYEQYF	TGTGCCAGCAGATTCGGGACCAAAGGGCCCTACGAGCAGTACTTC
NA	few	TRBV6-2/TRBV6-3	TRBJ2-1	CASSPSGGSPAEQFF	TGTGCCAGCAGCCCTTCTGGGGGGTCCCCCGCTGAGCAGTTCTTC
NA	many	TRBV27	TRBJ2-7	CASSIALGARYEQYF	TGTGCCAGCAGTATAGCTCTCGGGGCCCGGTACGAGCAGTACTTC
NA	NA	TRBV20-1	TRBJ2-7	CSASRWRVYEQYF	TGCAGTGCTAGTCGCTGGAGGGTTTACGAGCAGTACTTC
TRBD1	many	TRBV29-1	TRBJ2-3	CSVPQGAKTDTQYF	TGCAGCGTTCCTCAGGGGGCGAAGACAGATACGCAGTATTTT
TRBD2	many	TRBV20-1	TRBJ2-7	CSAREAGVYEQYF	TGCAGTGCTAGAGAAGCGGGAGTATACGAGCAGTACTTC
TRBD2	medium-sized	TRBV6-1	TRBJ2-1	CASSETSGRGYEQFF	TGTGCCAGCAGTGAGACTAGCGGGAGGGGGTATGAGCAGTTCTTC
NA	NA	TRBV6-1	TRBJ1-2	CASWPEPNYGYTF	TGTGCCAGTTGGCCCGAGCCAAACTATGGCTACACCTTC
TRBD1	many	TRBV7-8	TRBJ2-3	CASSDWDRGKFQPQYF	TGTGCCAGCAGCGACTGGGACAGGGGGAAATTTCAGCCCCAGTATTTT
TRBD2	NA	TRBV12-3/TRBV12-4	TRBJ2-1	CASRLAGGFTSYDDQFF	TGTGCCAGCAGGCTAGCGGGAGGGTTTACGTCCTACGATGATCAGTTCTTC
NA	many	TRBV5-6	TRBJ2-6	CASSLGSSGANVLTF	TGTGCCAGCAGCTTGGGCAGCTCTGGGGCCAACGTCCTGACTTTC
NA	many	TRBV2	TRBJ1-1	CASQPGTEAFF	TGTGCCAGTCAGCCGGGGACTGAAGCTTTCTTT
NA	many	TRBV19	TRBJ2-3	CASSIASTDTQYF	TGTGCCAGTAGTATCGCTAGCACAGATACGCAGTATTTT
NA	few	TRBV6-5	TRBJ1-3	CASSYITGNTGNTIYF	TGTGCCAGCAGTTACATAACAGGGAACACGGGAAACACCATATATTTT
NA	NA	TRBV20-1	TRBJ1-6	CSARRDLNSPLHF	TGCAGTGCTAGGCGGGACCTAAATTCACCCCTCCACTTT
NA	many	TRBV7-2	TRBJ1-5	CASSLSEVGGPQHF	TGTGCCAGCAGCTTAAGTGAGGTTGGAGGGCCCCAGCATTTT
NA	many	TRBV10-3	TRBJ1-6	CAISESVSSYNSPLHF	TGTGCCATCAGTGAGTCGGTGAGCTCCTATAATTCACCCCTCCACTTT
TRBD1	medium-sized	TRBV12-3/TRBV12-4	TRBJ1-2	CASSTTGTGYGYTF	TGTGCCAGCAGTACCACCGGGACAGGGTACGGCTACACCTTC
NA	medium-sized	TRBV6-1	TRBJ1-6	CASSASGRNNSPLHF	TGTGCCAGCAGTGCCTCGGGACGGAATAATTCACCCCTCCACTTT
NA	NA	TRBV3-1	TRBJ1-2	CASSLASVNSHGYTF	TGTGCCAGCAGCCTTGCATCGGTAAATTCGCATGGCTACACCTTC
TRBD2	NA	TRBV20-1	TRBJ2-2	CSALSGRNTGELFF	TGCAGTGCCCTTAGCGGGAGGAACACCGGGGAGCTGTTTTTT
NA	NA	TRBV20-1	TRBJ1-5	CSARELWSNQPQPF	TGCAGTGCTAGAGAACTATGGAGCAATCAGCCCCAGCCTTTT
NA	once	TRBV7-3	TRBJ2-7	CASSSDGSSYEQYF	TGTGCCAGCAGTTCGGACGGGAGCTCCTACGAGCAGTACTTC
NA	medium-sized	TRBV19	TRBJ1-1	CASSMGGGTEAFF	TGTGCCAGTAGTATGGGGGGAGGCACTGAAGCTTTCTTT
NA	many	TRBV20-1	TRBJ2-7	CSARDWAGRGAYEQYF	TGCAGTGCTAGAGATTGGGCAGGTCGTGGAGCCTACGAGCAGTACTTC
TRBD2	NA	TRBV6-5	TRBJ2-2	CASSSAGGPGGLFF	TGTGCCAGCAGTTCAGCGGGAGGGCCCGGGGGGCTGTTTTTT
TRBD2	medium-sized	TRBV6-5	TRBJ2-1	CASSYFRTSGIINEQFF	TGTGCCAGCAGTTACTTCCGAACTAGCGGGATTATTAATGAGCAGTTCTTC